This is a list of T cell receptor beta chains from one sample in a study of shared clonotypes between healthy human individuals. Sequencing used immunoSEQ multiplex PCR; TCRdb keeps in-frame clones, though not all of them. The sample gives hundreds of thousands of clones, nearly 95% of which show up once; around 24% is in the top ten. What was sequenced was naive CD8+ T cells sorted from blood. The receptors stem from a man between 25 and 39 years old in good health. Each CDR3 is given with its conserved first and last residue. Each record gives: CDR3 length, J gene, D gene, V gene, clone size, CDR3 DNA, CDR3 protein. The D gene is left open where the match is weak. For some rows the clone size is stated as once, few or many, or as a class when expanded; others skip it.

17 TRBJ2-1 NA TRBV11-2 NA TGTGCCAGCAGCTTAATGGGGGATACTTTCTCCTACAATGAGCAGTTCTTC CASSLMGDTFSYNEQFF
13 TRBJ1-2 TRBD1 TRBV10-1 NA TGCGCCAGCAGCCCGACAGGGACCTATGGCTACACCTTC CASSPTGTYGYTF
20 TRBJ2-7 NA TRBV27 NA TGTGCCAGCAGCCCTAAAATTACGCCCTCATTAGCCCCAGACCACTACGAGCAGTACTTC CASSPKITPSLAPDHYEQYF
18 TRBJ2-7 NA TRBV28 NA TGTGCCAGCAGTCAAACAGGGGGCCGTAGCGGGATAACCTACGAGCAGTACTTC CASSQTGGRSGITYEQYF
15 TRBJ2-1 TRBD2 TRBV27 once TGTGCCAGCACTACGGGACTAGCGGGAGACAATGAGCAGTTCTTC CASTTGLAGDNEQFF
15 TRBJ1-5 NA TRBV19 NA TGTGCCAGTCGCCGTGGGGGTTTGAAAAATCAGCCCCAGCATTTT CASRRGGLKNQPQHF
15 TRBJ2-7 NA TRBV13 NA TGTGCCAGCAGCCCCCGGGGGCTAGCGTCCTACGAGCAGTACTTC CASSPRGLASYEQYF
16 TRBJ1-4 NA TRBV5-6 NA TGTGCCAGCAGCCATGGGGTCGGGGTCACCGACGAAAAACTGTTTTTT CASSHGVGVTDEKLFF
14 TRBJ2-7 TRBD1 TRBV6-5 NA TGTGCCAGCAGCTCCGGGACAGGAGGCTACGAGCAGTACTTC CASSSGTGGYEQYF
16 TRBJ2-1 NA TRBV5-1 NA TGCGCCAGCAGCTTGGCCAGGGGATCCTCCTACAATGAGCAGTTCTTC CASSLARGSSYNEQFF
12 TRBJ2-1 NA TRBV2 NA TGTGCCAGCACAGGTGCATCTAATGAGCAGTTCTTC CASTGASNEQFF
14 TRBJ2-1 TRBD2 TRBV30 NA TGTGCCTGGAATGTGGGAGGGATTTACAATGAGCAGTTCTTC CAWNVGGIYNEQFF